This is a list of T cell receptor beta chains from one sample in a study of blood T cell repertoires in COVID-19. TCRdb's copy holds only in-frame clones and misses some; the assay was immunoSEQ multiplex PCR. The sample has some 200,000 clones; under 90% are singletons. The specimen sequenced was peripheral blood. Receptors were obtained from a man aged 80 or over with acute or convalescent COVID-19. CDR3s include the opening cysteine and the closing phenylalanine or tryptophan. The D gene is left open where the match is weak. Only some rows state a clone size, as once, few, many or a class for expanded clones.

>once|-|TRBV19|TRBJ1-5
CASSAESNQPQHF
TGTGCCAGTAGTGCAGAAAGCAATCAGCCCCAGCATTTT
>-|-|TRBV19|TRBJ1-5
CASSRPGFGNQPQHF
TGTGCCAGTAGTAGACCGGGGTTCGGCAATCAGCCCCAGCATTTT
>-|-|TRBV6-5|TRBJ2-3
CASRSPGTDTQYF
TGTGCCAGCAGATCCCCGGGCACAGATACGCAGTATTTT
>-|-|TRBV20-1|TRBJ1-3
CSAPGGNTIYF
TGCAGTGCTCCCGGTGGAAACACCATATATTTT
>-|TRBD2|TRBV7-3|TRBJ2-2
CASSLKPPGGTNTGELFF
TGTGCCAGCAGCCTTAAGCCCCCGGGGGGAACGAACACCGGGGAGCTGTTTTTT
>once|TRBD1|TRBV18|TRBJ1-6
CASSTSGQYNSPLHF
TGTGCCAGCTCCACATCGGGACAGTATAATTCACCCCTCCACTTT
>-|-|TRBV5-5|TRBJ1-5
CASSSGISGNQPQHF
TGTGCCAGCAGCTCGGGGATAAGCGGCAATCAGCCCCAGCATTTT
>-|-|TRBV4-2|TRBJ2-5
CASSPGSQETQYF
TGTGCCAGCAGCCCGGGTTCCCAAGAGACCCAGTACTTC
>-|TRBD1|TRBV5-5|TRBJ2-2
CASSSWTGGIGELFF
TGTGCCAGCAGCTCTTGGACAGGGGGCATCGGGGAGCTGTTTTTT
>-|TRBD1|TRBV30|TRBJ2-3
CAWKIGTGRRDTQYF
TGTGCCTGGAAAATTGGGACAGGACGACGAGATACGCAGTATTTT
>-|-|TRBV7-3|TRBJ2-2
CASSSGGGTGELFF
TGTGCCAGCAGCTCGGGCGGAGGCACCGGGGAGCTGTTTTTT
>-|-|TRBV11-3|TRBJ2-4
CASSFGVNIQYF
TGTGCCAGCAGCTTCGGGGTCAACATTCAGTACTTC
>-|TRBD1|TRBV28|TRBJ2-7
CASRAGTGNKYEQYF
TGTGCCAGCAGAGCCGGGACAGGAAACAAATACGAGCAGTACTTC
>-|TRBD2|TRBV18|TRBJ2-5
CASSPAAGGDNIETQYF
TGTGCCAGCTCCCCGGCGGCGGGAGGGGATAATATTGAGACCCAGTACTTC
>-|-|TRBV11-3|TRBJ2-2
CASSSRGGGTGELFF
TGTGCCAGCAGCTCTCGGGGAGGGGGGACCGGGGAGCTGTTTTTT
>-|-|TRBV6-2/TRBV6-3|TRBJ2-3
CASSYPGLSTQYF
TGTGCCAGCAGTTATCCCGGACTGAGTACGCAGTATTTT
>-|TRBD1|TRBV7-2|TRBJ2-6
CASSGQGTGANVLTF
TGTGCCAGCAGCGGACAGGGCACTGGGGCCAACGTCCTGACTTTC
>-|TRBD2|TRBV6-1|TRBJ2-2
CASSENPLAGDTGELFF
TGTGCCAGCAGTGAAAACCCCCTAGCGGGAGACACCGGGGAGCTGTTTTTT
>-|-|TRBV6-5|TRBJ1-4
CASSYQGFGEKLFF
TGTGCCAGCAGTTACCAGGGGTTTGGCGAAAAACTGTTTTTT
>-|-|TRBV28|TRBJ1-1
CASSQQGSNTEAFF
TGTGCCAGCAGCCAACAGGGTTCGAACACTGAAGCTTTCTTT
>-|-|TRBV25-1|TRBJ2-1
CASSDSGLKYNEQFF
TGTGCCAGCAGTGATTCAGGACTGAAGTACAATGAGCAGTTCTTC
>-|-|TRBV7-2|TRBJ2-5
CASSLVGGGRETQYF
TGTGCCAGCAGCTTAGTTGGGGGCGGGCGGGAGACCCAGTACTTC
>-|TRBD2|TRBV7-9|TRBJ2-4
CASSAGRFDKNIQYF
TGTGCCAGCAGCGCCGGGAGGTTTGACAAAAACATTCAGTACTTC
>-|TRBD2|TRBV28|TRBJ2-2
CASSFPLAGGTGELFF
TGTGCCAGCAGTTTCCCCTTAGCGGGGGGGACCGGGGAGCTGTTTTTT
>-|TRBD2|TRBV4-1|TRBJ2-1
CASSQDTGTSSYNEQFF
TGCGCCAGCAGCCAAGATACCGGGACTAGCTCCTACAATGAGCAGTTCTTC
>-|TRBD2|TRBV2|TRBJ2-1
CASRTSGANEQFF
TGTGCCAGTAGGACTAGCGGAGCAAATGAGCAGTTCTTC
>-|-|TRBV6-6|TRBJ2-7
CASRTSLAPKPYEQYF
TGTGCCAGCAGGACTTCTCTAGCCCCCAAGCCCTACGAGCAGTACTTC
>few|TRBD1|TRBV27|TRBJ1-1
CASSLQGGNTEAFF
TGTGCCAGCAGTCTACAGGGGGGGAACACTGAAGCTTTCTTT
>-|TRBD2|TRBV6-5|TRBJ2-1
CASSSGLVGMREQFF
TGTGCCAGCAGTTCGGGACTAGTAGGAATGAGGGAGCAGTTCTTC
>-|-|TRBV28|TRBJ1-2
CASSNDPGTIGPLSGYTF
TGTGCCAGCAGCAACGACCCTGGGACAATCGGGCCCCTGTCTGGCTACACCTTC
>-|TRBD1|TRBV28|TRBJ2-7
CASVSGGDYEQYF
TGTGCCAGCGTCTCAGGGGGTGATTACGAGCAGTACTTC
>-|TRBD1|TRBV5-4|TRBJ1-1
CASSLGQENTEAFF
TGTGCCAGCAGCTTAGGACAGGAGAACACTGAAGCTTTCTTT
>-|-|TRBV6-2/TRBV6-3|TRBJ1-6
CASSSPARGSPLHF
TGTGCCAGCAGTTCTCCTGCCAGGGGATCACCCCTCCACTTT
>-|TRBD1|TRBV15|TRBJ1-1
CATSTQEATTDREAFF
TGTGCCACCAGCACCCAGGAGGCAACAACGGACAGGGAAGCTTTCTTT
>few|-|TRBV29-1|TRBJ2-5
CSVAQETQYF
TGCAGCGTTGCACAAGAGACCCAGTACTTC
>-|-|TRBV27|TRBJ2-2
CASSLVALQGNTGELFF
TGTGCCAGCAGTTTGGTGGCCCTACAGGGTAACACCGGGGAGCTGTTTTTT
>-|TRBD1|TRBV19|TRBJ1-6
CASSTTGAYNSPLHF
TGTGCCAGTAGTACGACAGGGGCTTACAATTCACCCCTCCACTTT
>few|-|TRBV29-1|TRBJ2-2
CSVRNTGELFF
TGCAGCGTCCGGAACACCGGGGAGCTGTTTTTT
>-|TRBD2|TRBV5-1|TRBJ2-3
CASSRGTSGSTDTQYF
TGCGCCAGCAGCAGAGGGACTAGCGGTAGCACAGATACGCAGTATTTT